One and the same sample provided the 12 T cell receptor beta chains below, sequenced in a study of beta chain features in type 1 diabetes. As every portion of the isolated RNA was reverse transcribed, the sequencing read expressed TCRB transcripts. Method: immunoSEQ multiplex PCR; TCRdb's copy keeps in-frame clones and lacks some. The data hold about 900,000 clones, with about a sixth observed a single time. Specimen: naive CD4+ T cells from blood. The receptors were gathered from a woman aged 18 to 35 in good health.

The chain has TRBV6-6 and TRBJ2-3, with D tentatively TRBD1 or TRBD2 (5 bases each). Germline V gives CDR1 MNHNY, CDR2 SVGAGI (reference sequence). Trimming cost V 6 bases and J 2 bases, with 15 bases left between them. This CDR3 has 15 amino acids. CDR3 nucleotide sequence: TGTGCCAGCAGAGACGGGACCCTCCCCACAGATACGCAGTATTTT. Amino acids: CASRDGTLPTDTQYF.

The J gene is TRBJ1-2, the V gene TRBV2; D is possibly TRBD1 (6 bases). The CDR3 runs to 14 residues. CDR1 is SNHLY and CDR2 is FYNNEI in the germline V gene. V shed 4 bases and J shed 3 bases, with 12 bases lying between them. Here the CDR3 DNA reads TGTGCCAGCAGTGGAGGGAGGACAGACTATGGCTACACCTTC. Its protein is CASSGGRTDYGYTF.

This clone was observed a few times. This chain links TRBV28 with TRBJ2-2; 9 bases align to TRBD2. V was pared by 4 bases and J by 4 bases, with 16 bases of the junction left unmatched. This CDR3 has 19 residues. From germline, CDR1 is MDHEN and CDR2 SYDVKM. The CDR3 is CASSSDDPVAGDTTGELFF. In DNA, the CDR3 is TGTGCCAGCAGTTCCGATGACCCTGTAGCGGGAGATACCACCGGGGAGCTGTTTTTT.

This clone has just a few counts. This chain uses TRBV7-8 with TRBJ2-1, with TRBD1 matching over 7 bases. The length of the CDR3 is 17 residues. CDR1 is SGHVS and CDR2 is FQNEAQ in the germline V gene. V was clipped by 5 bases and J by 2 bases; unmatched bases: 12. The chain's CDR3 is CASSPQAPGTAYNEQFF. The DNA for the CDR3 is TGTGCCAGCAGCCCTCAGGCCCCCGGGACAGCCTACAATGAGCAGTTCTTC.

This clone came up once. V is TRBV7-9 and J is TRBJ1-5; TRBD1 agrees at 7 bases. The CDR3 extends over 13 amino acids. J lost 4 bases, V lost 5 bases, and 2 bases had no gene match. Looked up from germline, CDR1 is SEHNR and CDR2 is FQNEAQ (reference sequence). The CDR3 sequence: CASSQQGNQPQHF. CDR3 nucleotide sequence: TGTGCCAGCAGCCAACAGGGGAATCAGCCCCAGCATTTT.

V usage is TRBV28 and J usage is TRBJ2-4; tentative D call: TRBD2 (5 bases). V shed 2 bases and J shed 0 bases, with 8 bases lying between them. The CDR3 is 15 amino acids. CDR1 and CDR2 (germline): MDHEN, SYDVKM. The CDR3 loop reads CASSLPGIAKNIQYF. CDR3 nucleotide sequence: TGTGCCAGCAGTTTACCGGGGATAGCCAAAAACATTCAGTACTTC.

J is TRBJ2-1 and V is TRBV18, with TRBD2 as a possible D gene (6 bases). Between the trimmed V and J ends, which lost 3 bases and 8 bases, there was a span of 17 bases. This CDR3 has 15 amino acids. CDR1 and CDR2 from the germline V gene are KGHSH and LQKENI. The CDR3 region has the DNA TGTGCCAGCTCACCCCGACTAGTCGTGTCGGATGAGCAGTTCTTC. This sequence encodes CASSPRLVVSDEQFF.

This rearrangement joins TRBV7-2 to TRBJ2-7; D possibly corresponds to TRBD2 (6 bases). The CDR3 is made up of 13 amino acids. V lost 3 bases and J 6 bases, leaving 12 bases between the germline ends. Germline CDR1 is SGHTA and CDR2 is FQGNSA. The CDR3 sequence: CASSFMGSGEQYF. In nucleotides, the CDR3 is TGTGCCAGCAGCTTTATGGGTAGCGGCGAGCAGTACTTC.

The chain combines TRBV28 with TRBJ2-2; 9 bases line up with TRBD1. Losses at the gene ends were 7 bases for V and 6 bases for J; bases not matched to a gene: 6. CDR1 and CDR2 (germline): MDHEN, SYDVKM. CDR3 size: 14 residues. The CDR3 is CASTSQGAAGELFF. The DNA of the CDR3 is TGTGCCAGCACCTCACAGGGGGCTGCCGGGGAGCTGTTTTTT.

The chain carries TRBV6-5 and TRBJ1-5; the D gene is possibly TRBD1 (6 bases). The V gene's germline CDR1 is MNHEY and CDR2 SVGAGI. This CDR3 comprises 14 residues. V shed 5 bases and J shed 0 bases, with 8 bases lying between them. CDR3 bases: TGTGCCAGCAGTGGACAGTATAGCAATCAGCCCCAGCATTTT. Amino acids: CASSGQYSNQPQHF.

This chain links TRBV5-4 with TRBJ2-1; no clear D gene. The ends were cut back, 4 bases at V and 12 bases at J, with 14 bases in the middle. Germline V gene sequence: CDR1 SGHNT, CDR2 YYREEE (reference sequence). The CDR3 covers 12 residues. The CDR3 sequence: CASSPNFIGQFF. The CDR3 bases are TGTGCCAGCAGCCCCAATTTTATAGGGCAGTTCTTC.

This clone was recorded a few times. The gene calls are TRBV4-2 and TRBJ2-1; 7 bases match TRBD1. J was trimmed by 6 bases and V by 0 bases; bases with no gene match: 11. This CDR3 has 17 residues. Germline assignment: CDR1 LGHNA and CDR2 YNFKEQ. The CDR3 bases are TGTGCCAGCAGCCAAGATCCTCTCTCGGCAGGGGGCAATGAGCAGTTCTTC. This sequence encodes CASSQDPLSAGGNEQFF.